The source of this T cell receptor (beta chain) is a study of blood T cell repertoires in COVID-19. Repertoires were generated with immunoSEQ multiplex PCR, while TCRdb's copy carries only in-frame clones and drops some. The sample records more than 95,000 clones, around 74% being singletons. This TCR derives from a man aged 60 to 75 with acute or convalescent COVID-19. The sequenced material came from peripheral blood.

The CDR3 loop reads CASSGPTSGGPSTGELFF. The CDR3 DNA follows: TGCGCCAGCAGCGGGCCGACTAGCGGGGGCCCTAGTACCGGGGAGCTGTTTTTT. The genes are TRBV5-1 and TRBJ2-2; 12 bases are shared with TRBD2. This CDR3 has 18 residues. Trimming cost V 4 bases and J 5 bases; bases outside gene matches: 12. Germline V lookup: CDR1 SGHRS, CDR2 YFSETQ.